This T cell receptor (beta chain) was profiled in a study of blood T cell repertoires in COVID-19. Study-wide background: The origin of the acute and convalescent COVID-19 samples was the United States, Italy and Spain. PBMCs, B-cell-depleted T cells, or T cells provided the cDNA or gDNA that made up the material.

The CDR3 runs 13 residues. V dropped 0 bases and J dropped 7 bases, with 10 bases sitting between them. Germline CDR1 SGHRS, CDR2 YFSETQ. In the authors' methods: Nucleated cell number was recorded as an estimate derived from reference gene primer amplification. Produced via immunoSEQ multiplex PCR; TCRdb's table is partial and in-frame only. The V and J calls and clone size were taken over from that table, and D and trimming were inferred from the DNA. This repertoire shows about 70,000 clones, over 80% found once; its top ten account for approximately 2.5%. V usage is TRBV5-1 and J usage is TRBJ1-2, with D maybe TRBD1 (5 bases). The receptor was derived from a human donor in a cohort sampled during active COVID-19. Material: peripheral blood. The CDR3 reads CASSLVGEPGYTF. The CDR3 bases are TGCGCCAGCAGCTTGGTAGGGGAACCTGGCTACACCTTC. Full variable domain (missing parts from reference TRBV5-1 and TRBJ1-2): KAGVTQTPRYLIKTRGQQVTLSCSPISGHRSVSWYQQTPGQGLQFLFEYFSETQRNKGNFPGRFSGRQFSNSRSEMNVSTLELGDSALYLCASSLVGEPGYTFGSGTRLTVV.